This T cell receptor beta chain was recovered during a study of T-cell memory formation after mild COVID-19. V dropped 6 bases and J dropped 7 bases, with 15 bases sitting between them. This CDR3 has 13 residues. CDR1 SNHLY and CDR2 FYNNEI come from the germline V gene. MiXCR, run by TCRdb on the 5' RACE reads, gives a single entry per CDR3 protein. The table includes roughly 110,000 distinct CDR3 sequences, about 18% detected once. V and J are TRBV2 and TRBJ1-2; tentatively, D is TRBD1 (5 bases). Sequencing used PBMCs or a T cell subset sorted from them (not recorded which). The receptor was derived from an adult woman who had mild COVID-19 (a few samples of this study predate the infection). Cell type and time point are not known. The CDR3 is CASSPTEQAGYTF. The CDR3 region has the DNA TGTGCCAGCAGCCCGACAGAACAGGCTGGCTACACCTTC.